The clone carrying this T cell receptor (beta chain) was seen a few times. These data originate in a study of T-cell memory formation after mild COVID-19. Using its own MiXCR run on the 5' RACE reads, TCRdb lists one record per CDR3 protein. The repertoire holds about 360,000 distinct CDR3 sequences, with about 15% as singletons. CDR1 is MNHNY, CDR2 SVGAGI, per germline (reference sequence). The CDR3 covers 12 residues. The V gene lost 4 bases and the J gene lost 8 bases, with 11 bases spanning the gap. Sequences were obtained from PBMCs or a T cell subset sorted from them (not recorded which). This receptor was identified in a man between 18 and 35 years old who had mild COVID-19 (a few samples of this study predate the infection). Cell type and time point are not known. This chain joins TRBV6-6 and TRBJ1-2; no clear D gene. This chain's CDR3 is CASSFTFFGYTF. The CDR3 DNA reads as TGTGCCAGCAGTTTCACATTTTTCGGCTACACCTTC.